Listed here are 17 T cell receptor beta chains from one sample, sequenced in a study of CXCR3-negative and CXCR3-positive naive CD8 T cells. Via 5' RACE with UMI labels, TRB cDNA libraries were prepared. TCRdb reanalyzed the 5' RACE reads and collapses them to one entry per CDR3 protein, without DNA. This listing includes tens of thousands of distinct CDR3 sequences. Sequenced: naive CXCR3- CD8+ T cells from blood. Stated subset: CD45RO-CCR7+CD27+CD95- naive CD8+ T cells lacking CXCR3 (TNR3-). The receptor source for this set is a human donor in good health. Some clones in this sample may be carry-over from other donors' samples.

This CDR3 is CASSLGEDMKPYEQYF. V is TRBV7-9 and J is TRBJ2-7. CDR1 and CDR2 from the germline V gene are SEHNR and FQNEAQ (reference sequence). The CDR3 runs 16 residues. Full variable domain (missing parts from reference TRBV7-9 and TRBJ2-7): DTGVSQNPRHKITKRGQNVTFRCDPISEHNRLYWYRQTLGQGPEFLTYFQNEAQLEKSRLLSDRFSAERPKGSFSTLEIQRTEQGDSAMYLCASSLGEDMKPYEQYFGPGTRLTVT.

The genes are TRBV6-2 or TRBV6-3 and TRBJ2-3; without DNA, the TCRdb call of TRBD2 cannot be checked. This CDR3 is built from 17 residues. The germline V gene has CDR1 MNHEY and CDR2 SVGEGT. CDR3 protein: CASSLGLAGPSTDTQYF.

The genes are TRBV7-9 and TRBJ2-1; lacking DNA, the TRBD2 call made by TCRdb goes unchecked. The germline CDR1 and CDR2 sequences are SEHNR and FQNEAQ (reference sequence). There are 13 residues in the CDR3. The CDR3 spells CASSGGLAGEQFF.

The chain's CDR3 is CASTLTSGGADEQFF. V is TRBV6-2 or TRBV6-3 and J is TRBJ2-1; the TCRdb call, TRBD2, lacks DNA for checking. The germline V gene encodes CDR1 MNHEY and CDR2 SVGEGT. This CDR3 has 15 amino acids.

The chain carries TRBV7-6 and TRBJ2-7; the D call from TCRdb, TRBD1, cannot be confirmed without DNA. The CDR3 is 14 residues long. Per germline, CDR1 SGHVS and CDR2 FNYEAQ. Here the CDR3 reads CASSLRGGAYEQYF.

This sequence joins TRBV12-3 or TRBV12-4 and TRBJ2-1; the TCRdb D gene call, TRBD1, has no DNA to confirm it. The CDR3 has 12 residues. CDR3: CASQKGANEQFF.

CDR3 region: CASSLGGSITEAFF. The V call is TRBV11-3, the J call TRBJ1-1; the D gene TCRdb calls, TRBD1, cannot be checked with no DNA. Germline CDR1 is SGHNT and CDR2 is YENEEA. The CDR3 length is 14 residues.

The chain uses TRBV7-9 and TRBJ1-1. Germline CDR1 SEHNR, CDR2 FQNEAQ (reference sequence). CDR3 size: 14 residues. CDR3 protein: CASSTGAGNTEAFF.

The chain carries TRBV28 and TRBJ2-5. Germline V CDR1 and CDR2: MDHEN, SYDVKM. CDR3 length: 12 amino acids. This chain's CDR3 is CASSLLGETQYF. The variable domain in full, completed from reference TRBV28 and TRBJ2-5, reads DVKVTQSSRYLVKRTGEKVFLECVQDMDHENMFWYRQDPGLGLRLIYFSYDVKMKEKGDIPEGYSVSREKKERFSLILESASTNQTSMYLCASSLLGETQYFGPGTRLLVL.

This chain joins TRBV6-2 or TRBV6-3 and TRBJ2-5; there is no DNA to check the TCRdb D call of TRBD2. Germline assignment: CDR1 MNHEY and CDR2 SVGEGT. CDR3 length: 14 residues. The CDR3 loop reads CASSWDLLQETQYF.

This chain uses TRBV20-1 with TRBJ2-1; the D call of TRBD1 rests on TCRdb alone, since no DNA is present to check it. CDR3 length: 15 amino acids. From germline, CDR1 is DFQATT and CDR2 SNEGSKA (reference sequence). The CDR3 sequence: CSADDRRTGYNEQFF.

The chain links TRBV13 to TRBJ2-3. Germline V gene lookup returns CDR1 PRHDT and CDR2 FYEKMQ (reference sequence). This CDR3 has 14 amino acids. CDR3 protein: CASSSSFRADTQYF.

The J gene is TRBJ1-1, the V gene TRBV9. Per germline, CDR1 SGDLS and CDR2 YYNGEE. The CDR3 runs to 14 residues. The CDR3 reads CASSVSHLYTEAFF. Variable domain in full (rest from reference TRBV9 and TRBJ1-1): DSGVTQTPKHLITATGQRVTLRCSPRSGDLSVYWYQQSLDQGLQFLIQYYNGEERAKGNILERFSAQQFPDLHSELNLSSLELGDSALYFCASSVSHLYTEAFFGQGTRLTVV.

This chain links TRBV18 with TRBJ2-3; TCRdb indicates TRBD2, and absent DNA this call remains unverified. Per germline, CDR1 KGHSH and CDR2 LQKENI. This CDR3 contains 17 residues. The CDR3 sequence is CASSLPYRGRTTDTQYF.

V usage is TRBV3-1 and J usage is TRBJ2-5; the D call of TRBD2 rests on TCRdb alone, since no DNA is present to check it. Germline V gives CDR1 LGHDT, CDR2 YNNKEL (reference sequence). The CDR3 has 19 amino acids. The chain's CDR3 is CASSQERTPVTSGGETQYF.

The chain has TRBV27 and TRBJ2-2; the TRBD1 assignment by TCRdb is unverifiable without DNA. There are 15 residues in the CDR3. Germline V gene sequence: CDR1 MNHEY, CDR2 SMNVEV (reference sequence). This CDR3 reads CASSLSLQGAGELFF.

This chain links TRBV11-2 with TRBJ2-5; there is no DNA to check the TCRdb D call of TRBD2. The germline V gene encodes CDR1 SGHAT and CDR2 FQNNGV. The CDR3 is 18 amino acids. The CDR3 loop reads CASSLGVVSGVYQETQYF.